The rows below give T cell receptor beta chains drawn from one sample of a study of T cell repertoires in cytomegalovirus infection. TCRdb independently ran MiXCR on the reads; one entry per CDR3 protein. The sample consists of roughly 200,000 distinct CDR3 sequences, roughly 9.8% of them appearing once. The specimen was PBMCs. The source of these receptors is a human donor in good health (CMV status not recorded). Some clones in this sample may be carry-over from other donors' samples. Both conserved end residues are part of each CDR3. The D gene is left open where the match is weak. A clone size is listed for some rows: how often the clone was seen (once, few, many), or a class if it is expanded.

v_gene	abundance	d_gene	j_gene	CDR3aa	CDR3nt
TRBV6-2/TRBV6-3	NA	TRBD2	TRBJ2-7	CASSYSLAGGKQGYEQYF	TGTGCCAGCAGTTACTCCCTAGCGGGAGGGAAGCAGGGCTACGAGCAGTACTTC
TRBV5-6	NA	NA	TRBJ1-5	CASTLGGVQPQHF	TGTGCCAGCACCCTGGGAGGGGTTCAGCCCCAGCATTTT
TRBV7-2	many	NA	TRBJ1-5	CASSLASPTQPQHF	TGTGCCAGCAGCTTAGCTTCCCCGACCCAGCCCCAGCATTTT
TRBV18	many	NA	TRBJ1-2	CASSPVQGTYYGYTF	TGTGCCAGCTCACCAGTTCAGGGCACATACTATGGCTACACCTTC
TRBV7-2	many	NA	TRBJ1-2	CASTIDRNYGYTF	TGTGCCAGCACTATCGACAGGAACTATGGCTACACCTTC
TRBV28	many	TRBD2	TRBJ2-1	CASSTESGGTYNEQFF	TGTGCCAGCAGTACCGAAAGCGGGGGGACCTACAATGAGCAGTTCTTC
TRBV5-4	many	NA	TRBJ1-5	CASSYNPSSNQPQHF	TGTGCCAGCAGCTATAACCCGAGTAGCAATCAGCCCCAGCATTTT
TRBV7-2	many	TRBD1	TRBJ1-1	CASSLDRGGTEAFF	TGTGCCAGCAGCTTGGACAGGGGGGGTACTGAAGCTTTCTTT
TRBV7-2	medium-sized	TRBD2	TRBJ2-1	CASSRLAGGPGSSYNEQFF	TGTGCCAGCTCCCGACTAGCGGGAGGCCCGGGCAGCTCCTACAATGAGCAGTTCTTC
TRBV20-1	many	TRBD2	TRBJ2-5	CSARDSGGLQYF	TGCAGTGCTAGAGATAGCGGGGGTCTTCAGTACTTC